This TCR beta chain was identified in a study of T-cell reconstitution after alpha-beta-depleted transplantation in children. Library preparation (for TCRbeta) was performed with unique molecular identifiers. TCRdb used MiXCR to reprocess the PCR reads, holding one entry per CDR3 protein. The sample carries fewer than 1 million distinct CDR3 sequences, around 17% recorded once. The ends were cut back, 3 bases at V and 0 bases at J, with 6 bases in the middle. This CDR3 region has 13 residues. Looked up from germline, CDR1 is ENHRY and CDR2 is SYGVKD. Findings and limits, study-wide: It was newly produced T cells that mostly accounted for T-cell counts and diversity one year after transplant.

With respect to this clonotype: Antigen unknown.

V and J are TRBV10-3 and TRBJ2-7; D gene ambiguous. The specimen was PBMCs, mostly from graft donor cells, collected 360 days after TCRalphabeta/CD19-depleted stem cell transplant. The origin of this receptor is a male patient younger than 18 who had a stem cell transplant for acute lymphoblastic leukemia, so the T cells may come from the graft donor. The CDR3 DNA follows: TGTGCCATCAGTGACAGGAACTCCTACGAGCAGTACTTC. Residues: CAISDRNSYEQYF.